Listed below are T cell receptor beta chains from one sample, sequenced in a study of molecular identifiers for immune sequencing clone quantification. TCRdb re-called the PCR reads through MiXCR, storing one row per CDR3 protein. The sample lists approximately 670,000 distinct CDR3 sequences, about 20% occurring once. Sequences were obtained from naive CD8+ T cells from blood, with Jurkat cell RNA spiked in. The receptor source for this set is a human donor in good health. Some libraries in this study had Jurkat cell RNA spiked in. Both conserved end residues are part of each CDR3. A D gene is named only where the DNA matches it firmly. Rows may omit the clone size; those that give it use once, few, many or a size class.

D	V	size	J	CDR3	DNA
TRBD2	TRBV24-1	-	TRBJ2-2	CATSDNGAGVGFFGELFF	TGTGCCACCAGTGACAATGGAGCGGGAGTGGGGTTCTTCGGGGAGCTGTTTTTT
TRBD2	TRBV9	many	TRBJ2-3	CASSVGTTGTDTQYF	TGTGCCAGCAGCGTCGGGACTACCGGCACAGATACGCAGTATTTT
TRBD2	TRBV11-3	-	TRBJ2-3	CASSLGAVLSSGDHTDTQYF	TGTGCCAGCAGCTTAGGTGCTGTTTTGTCTAGCGGGGACCACACAGATACGCAGTATTTT
-	TRBV6-5	-	TRBJ2-7	CASSHAYKQYF	TGTGCCAGCAGTCACGCCTACAAGCAGTACTTC
-	TRBV4-3	many	TRBJ2-1	CASSQDSSVGNEQFF	TGCGCCAGCAGCCAAGATTCTAGCGTAGGCAATGAGCAGTTCTTC
-	TRBV12-5	many	TRBJ2-7	CASGLVPGAPSYEQYF	TGTGCTAGTGGTTTGGTCCCAGGCGCTCCTTCCTACGAGCAGTACTTC
-	TRBV10-1	many	TRBJ1-1	CASSEGARRFF	TGCGCCAGCAGTGAGGGGGCCCGACGGTTCTTT
-	TRBV12-3/TRBV12-4	many	TRBJ1-1	CASSSGGGWGTEAFF	TGTGCCAGCAGTTCCGGCGGGGGTTGGGGGACTGAAGCTTTCTTT
-	TRBV6-2/TRBV6-3	many	TRBJ1-1	CASSYGASMNTEAFF	TGTGCCAGCAGTTATGGGGCCTCCATGAACACTGAAGCTTTCTTT
TRBD2	TRBV11-2	many	TRBJ2-3	CASSFYSAGDTDTQYF	TGTGCCAGCAGCTTTTATTCCGCGGGAGACACAGATACGCAGTATTTT
TRBD1	TRBV4-1	-	TRBJ1-4	CASSPGTGDWPNEKLFF	TGCGCCAGCAGCCCCGGGACAGGGGATTGGCCTAATGAAAAACTGTTTTTT
-	TRBV19	many	TRBJ1-1	CASNLLAGVNGEAFF	TGTGCCAGTAATCTCCTAGCAGGGGTGAATGGTGAAGCTTTCTTT
-	TRBV20-1	many	TRBJ1-5	CSARDPPRGHNSNQPQHF	TGCAGTGCTAGAGATCCCCCCAGGGGACACAATAGCAATCAGCCCCAGCATTTT
TRBD1	TRBV2	many	TRBJ1-1	CAHNTPDRVFNKNTEAFF	TGTGCCCACAATACCCCCGACAGGGTTTTCAATAAAAACACTGAAGCTTTCTTT
-	TRBV5-1	-	TRBJ2-7	CGSSSRGPYEQYF	TGCGGCAGCAGCTCGCGGGGCCCTTACGAGCAGTACTTC